These 4 T cell receptor beta chains share one sample of origin, sequenced in a study of CD8 T cells in ankylosing spondylitis. Overall study results and limits: There was a TCR beta motif, made of eight highly homologous variants, that appeared characteristic of ankylosing spondylitis blood.

MiXCR, applied by TCRdb to the 5' RACE reads, yields one record per CDR3 protein. The table has about 330,000 distinct CDR3 sequences, approximately 8% seen once. These TCRs' antigens remain unknown. Material for sequencing was blood, either unsorted or a sorted T cell fraction (not recorded which). These receptors came from a male donor with ankylosing spondylitis.

The chain recombines TRBV7-9 with TRBJ2-3, with 8 bases aligning to TRBD2. The V gene's germline CDR1 is SEHNR and CDR2 FQNEAQ (reference sequence). This CDR3 comprises 14 residues. The junction had 10 bases not matched to a gene; V was cut back by 8 bases and J by 6 bases. The CDR3 sequence: CASGTGLGHDTQYF. Here the CDR3 DNA reads TGTGCCAGCGGGACGGGACTAGGTCACGATACGCAGTATTTT.

The CDR3 reads CASSYSRVVYTDTQYF. In nucleotides, the CDR3 is TGTGCCAGCAGTTACTCGAGGGTCGTTTACACAGATACGCAGTATTTT. The chain couples TRBV6-5 to TRBJ2-3, with a tentative D call TRBD2 (5 bases). The germline V gene encodes CDR1 MNHEY and CDR2 SVGAGI. Trimming took 0 bases from V and 2 from J, leaving 12 bases between them. This CDR3 region has 16 residues.

This clonotype has just a few counts. The CDR3 bases are TGTGCCAGCAGCTTAAAGGGGGCCAATGAGCAGTTCTTC. This gives the protein CASSLKGANEQFF. V and J are TRBV7-3 and TRBJ2-1, with 7 nucleotides matching TRBD1. CDR3 size: 13 residues. CDR1 and CDR2 (germline): SGHTA, FQGTGA. The ends lost 1 base at V and 6 bases at J; junction bases unmatched: 0.

In this sample, this clonotype turned up many times. The rearrangement uses TRBV3-1 and TRBJ2-3, with 10 bases that match TRBD2. CDR3 size: 16 residues. Germline trimming cut 4 bases from V and 2 bases from J; bases unmatched to any gene: 6. Germline loops: CDR1 LGHDT, CDR2 YNNKEL (reference sequence). The DNA for the CDR3 is TGTGCCAGCAGCCTCGGGACTAGCGCCCTCACAGATACGCAGTATTTT. Its translation is CASSLGTSALTDTQYF.